The next 29 T cell receptor beta chains were all read from a single sample in a study of cytomegalovirus exposure and HLA in healthy donors. 60 Vbeta and 13 Jbeta primers were used in PCR. Clones were sequenced by immunoSEQ multiplex PCR, and TCRdb holds only the in-frame ones, with some missing. The sample consists of over 85,000 clones, roughly four fifths of them appearing once. The sample consisted of PBMCs. The receptors were sampled from a man aged 25-40 years in good health and CMV-seronegative.

The J gene is TRBJ1-1, the V gene TRBV7-2; tentative D call: TRBD1 (5 bases). CDR1 and CDR2 from the germline V gene are SGHTA and FQGNSA. The CDR3 spans 15 residues. V lost 2 bases, J lost 5 bases, and 15 bases lay in between. The CDR3 DNA is TGTGCCAGCAGCTTATCCCAGGGTTTATGGACTGAAGCTTTCTTT. This codes for CASSLSQGLWTEAFF.

The chain links TRBV13 to TRBJ2-1; 10 bases map to TRBD2. The CDR3 sequence is 15 residues long. The V and J ends lost 1 base and 7 bases, in that order; junction bases with no gene match: 4. Germline assignment: CDR1 PRHDT and CDR2 FYEKMQ (reference sequence). Here the CDR3 reads CASSLEAGGINEQFF. The CDR3 DNA reads TGTGCCAGCAGCTTAGAAGCGGGAGGGATAAATGAGCAGTTCTTC.

This clone appeared a few times. The genes are TRBV4-1 and TRBJ2-1, with TRBD2 matching over 12 bases. The CDR3 sequence is 18 residues long. Germline values: CDR1 MGHRA, CDR2 YSYEKL. V shed 4 bases and J 4 bases; nucleotides not matched to a gene: 11. CDR3 nucleotide sequence: TGCGCCAGCAGCCCCTTTCTAGCGGGGGGGCCACAGTACAATGAGCAGTTCTTC. Protein sequence: CASSPFLAGGPQYNEQFF.

This clone has only a few counts. The gene calls are TRBV6-5 and TRBJ1-3; 7 bases line up with TRBD1. Per germline, CDR1 MNHEY and CDR2 SVGAGI. V gave up 6 bases and J gave up 6 bases; unmatched junction bases: 11. The CDR3 loop spans 15 amino acids. CDR3 nucleotides: TGTGCCAGCAGCCGAGGTGACAGGGTAGAAAACACCATATATTTT. This sequence encodes CASSRGDRVENTIYF.

The chain employs TRBV5-1 and TRBJ2-3; 13 bases are shared with TRBD2. The CDR3 runs 18 residues. The V gene end was trimmed by 4 bases and the J gene end by 0 bases; junction bases not matched to a gene: 8. CDR1 is SGHRS, CDR2 YFSETQ, per germline. The CDR3 DNA sequence: TGCGCCAGCAGCCGGAGACTAGCGGGAGGTACTAGCACAGATACGCAGTATTTT. It specifies CASSRRLAGGTSTDTQYF.

The chain combines TRBV5-1 with TRBJ1-4; 7 positions agree with TRBD1. The germline V gene has CDR1 SGHRS and CDR2 YFSETQ. The V segment lost 4 bases and the J segment 2 bases; nucleotides outside the gene matches: 2. The CDR3 spans 14 residues. The CDR3: CASSATGTNEKLFF. CDR3 nucleotides: TGCGCCAGCAGCGCGACAGGGACTAATGAAAAACTGTTTTTT. The full variable domain, rest sourced from reference TRBV5-1 and TRBJ1-4, is KAGVTQTPRYLIKTRGQQVTLSCSPISGHRSVSWYQQTPGQGLQFLFEYFSETQRNKGNFPGRFSGRQFSNSRSEMNVSTLELGDSALYLCASSATGTNEKLFFGSGTQLSVL.

The chain uses TRBV5-6 and TRBJ1-3, with D perhaps TRBD1 (5 bases). Germline CDR1 reads SGHDT; CDR2 reads YYEEEE. There are 14 residues in the CDR3. V shed 0 bases and J shed 5 bases, with 9 bases lying between them. The CDR3 protein is CASSLGQRRNTIYF. The CDR3 DNA reads as TGTGCCAGCAGCTTGGGACAGAGACGAAACACCATATATTTT.

The genes are TRBV10-3 and TRBJ1-1; D not certain. Germline V gives CDR1 ENHRY, CDR2 SYGVKD. The CDR3 has 14 amino acids. V was pared by 7 bases and J by 7 bases, with 19 bases between. CDR3 nucleotides: TGTGCCATCAAGGTAGGCCCCGGGATCCGTGAAGCTTTCTTT. Translated, it gives CAIKVGPGIREAFF.

The chain recombines TRBV13 with TRBJ1-1, with 7 bases fitting TRBD1. This CDR3 region has 13 residues. V dropped 7 bases and J dropped 4; count of bases not matched to a gene: 6. Germline-derived CDR1 and CDR2 are PRHDT and FYEKMQ (reference sequence). CDR3 sequence: CASIQGGLTEAFF. CDR3 DNA sequence: TGTGCCAGCATCCAGGGGGGTCTCACTGAAGCTTTCTTT.

V usage is TRBV27 and J usage is TRBJ2-7, with 8 bases aligning to TRBD1. The CDR3 has 15 residues. V was pared by 6 bases and J by 0 bases, with 7 bases of the junction left unmatched. Germline-derived CDR1 and CDR2 are MNHEY and SMNVEV (reference sequence). CDR3 sequence (DNA): TGTGCCAGCAGCTACAGGGGGTCCTCCTCCTACGAGCAGTACGTC. It specifies CASSYRGSSSYEQYV.

The chain joins TRBV19 to TRBJ1-1, with unresolved D. This CDR3 has 13 amino acids. Germline V gene lookup returns CDR1 LNHDA and CDR2 SQIVND (reference sequence). V lost 7 bases and J 4 bases, leaving 13 bases between the germline ends. CDR3 protein: CASNGEVRTEAFF. The CDR3 coding sequence is TGTGCCAGTAATGGGGAGGTCCGCACTGAAGCTTTCTTT.

V and J are TRBV6-5 and TRBJ1-2; TRBD1 is a possible D gene (6 bases). Germline V lookup: CDR1 MNHEY, CDR2 SVGAGI. This CDR3 spans 13 amino acids. Trimming left V 5 bases short and J 7 bases short, with 14 bases between. The CDR3: CASSDPDSRGYTF. In DNA, the CDR3 is TGTGCCAGCAGTGACCCGGACAGTCGTGGCTACACCTTC.

The chain couples TRBV15 to TRBJ1-2, with D possibly being TRBD1 (5 bases). The germline gives CDR1 LNHNV, CDR2 YYDKDF (reference sequence). V was cut by 0 bases and J by 7 bases, with 18 bases left in between. The CDR3 sequence is 16 residues long. The CDR3, as DNA: TGTGCCACCAGCAGAGATCTGGTAGGGGCGAGGACTGGCTACACCTTC. As protein: CATSRDLVGARTGYTF.

The chain carries TRBV9 and TRBJ2-3; no clear D gene. The CDR3 has 15 amino acids. V gave up 4 bases and J gave up 0 bases, with 12 bases separating them. Germline CDR1 SGDLS, CDR2 YYNGEE. The CDR3 bases are TGTGCCAGCAGCCCCCGTGGCACGAGCACAGATACGCAGTATTTT. Residues: CASSPRGTSTDTQYF.

The rearrangement uses TRBV18 and TRBJ2-3; 8 bases map to TRBD1. The CDR3 is made up of 16 amino acids. CDR1 is KGHSH and CDR2 is LQKENI in the germline V gene. Trimming cost V 0 bases and J 4 bases; bases outside gene matches: 6. The CDR3 loop is CASSPPNRGVSDTQYF. Here the CDR3 DNA reads TGTGCCAGCTCACCACCGAACAGGGGGGTTTCAGATACGCAGTATTTT.

The chain carries TRBV7-2 and TRBJ2-3; 10 bases map to TRBD2. The CDR3 totals 19 residues. Trimming took 0 bases from V and 8 from J; bases not matched to a gene: 17. The V gene's germline CDR1 is SGHTA and CDR2 FQGNSA. CDR3: CASSLARTRASGGGGTQYF. In nucleotides, the CDR3 is TGTGCCAGCAGCTTAGCGCGCACCCGGGCTAGCGGGGGTGGGGGTACGCAGTATTTT.

The rearrangement links TRBV14 to TRBJ1-3, with 7 bases fitting TRBD1. There are 15 residues in the CDR3. Trimming removed 2 bases from V and 2 bases from J; junction bases left unmatched: 3. CDR1 is SGHDN and CDR2 is FVKESK in the germline V gene. The CDR3 region is CASSQQGTAGNTIYF. The CDR3 DNA is TGTGCCAGCAGCCAACAAGGGACAGCTGGAAACACCATATATTTT.

This clone has more than one count but fewer than ten. V is TRBV6-1 and J is TRBJ1-2; 7 bases agree with TRBD1. The CDR3 totals 15 residues. Germline V lookup: CDR1 MNHNS, CDR2 SASEGT. V shed 2 bases and J 9 bases; nucleotides not matched to a gene: 12. The CDR3 nucleotides are TGTGCCAGCAGTGAATTGGGACAGTCTTTCTGGAGCTACACCTTC. It specifies CASSELGQSFWSYTF.

The CDR3 here is CASSLGQGSSPLHF. The CDR3 region has the DNA TGTGCCAGCAGCTTGGGACAGGGAAGTTCACCCCTCCACTTT. J is TRBJ1-6 and V is TRBV7-2, with TRBD1 matching 9 bases. With 3 bases clipped from V and 9 bases from J, the junction kept 3 bases outside the gene matches. CDR1 SGHTA and CDR2 FQGNSA come from the germline V gene. This CDR3 comprises 14 residues.

The J gene is TRBJ2-7, the V gene TRBV18; maybe TRBD2 (6 bases). This CDR3 region has 13 residues. V lost 3 bases, J lost 3 bases, and 9 bases lay in between. The germline V gene has CDR1 KGHSH and CDR2 LQKENI. The CDR3, as DNA: TGTGCCAGCTCACCGGTCGGGGGCTACGAGCAGTACTTC. This codes for CASSPVGGYEQYF.

The V call is TRBV29-1, the J call TRBJ2-7, with D possibly TRBD2 on 5 matching bases. Per the germline V gene, CDR1 is SQVTM and CDR2 is ANQGSEA. This CDR3 is 14 amino acids long. CDR3 residues: CSVEEAGVAYEQYV. The CDR3 coding sequence is TGCAGCGTAGAAGAGGCCGGGGTCGCCTACGAGCAGTACGTC.

The V call is TRBV7-3, the J call TRBJ2-3; D not resolved. The CDR3 runs 12 residues. Germline CDR1 reads SGHTA; CDR2 reads FQGTGA. Trimming left V 5 bases short and J 5 bases short, with 8 bases between. The CDR3 reads CASSRGLDTQYF. The DNA of the CDR3 is TGTGCCAGCAGCCGCGGATTAGATACGCAGTATTTT.

The rearrangement uses TRBV12-5 and TRBJ1-2, with 7 nucleotides matching TRBD1. Germline CDR1 is LGHNT and CDR2 is FRNRAP. This CDR3 spans 13 amino acids. V shed 4 bases and J 4 bases; nucleotides not matched to a gene: 3. As DNA, the CDR3 is TGTGCTAGTGGTTGGGACAGAAGCTATGGCTACACCTTC. It yields the protein CASGWDRSYGYTF. Based on the CDR3 plus reference TRBV12-5 and TRBJ1-2, the full variable domain is DARVTQTPRHKVTEMGQEVTMRCQPILGHNTVFWYRQTMMQGLELLAYFRNRAPLDDSGMPKDRFSAEMPDATLATLKIQPSEPRDSAVYFCASGWDRSYGYTFGSGTRLTVV.

This rearrangement joins TRBV2 to TRBJ2-3; D call uncertain. V was cut by 6 bases and J by 3 bases, with 10 bases left in between. Germline V lookup: CDR1 SNHLY, CDR2 FYNNEI. CDR3 length: 13 residues. The CDR3 sequence: CASRYSGTDTQYF. DNA of the CDR3: TGTGCCAGCAGATACTCCGGGACAGATACGCAGTATTTT. Full variable domain (missing parts from reference TRBV2 and TRBJ2-3): EPEVTQTPSHQVTQMGQEVILRCVPISNHLYFYWYRQILGQKVEFLVSFYNNEISEKSEIFDDQFSVERPDGSNFTLKIRSTKLEDSAMYFCASRYSGTDTQYFGPGTRLTVL.

The genes are TRBV7-9 and TRBJ2-5; a weak D match, TRBD2 (6 bases). CDR1 is SEHNR and CDR2 is FQNEAQ in the germline V gene (reference sequence). The CDR3 sequence is 14 residues long. V shed 0 bases and J shed 2 bases, with 7 bases lying between them. The CDR3: CASSLAGTQETQYF. CDR3 DNA sequence: TGTGCCAGCAGCTTAGCCGGGACTCAAGAGACCCAGTACTTC.

This clone came up once. The rearrangement links TRBV7-8 to TRBJ1-3; D call uncertain. CDR1 is SGHVS, CDR2 FQNEAQ, per germline. The V end was cut by 2 bases, the J end by 7 bases, with 3 bases between. The CDR3 contains 11 residues. CDR3 nucleotides: TGTGCCAGCAGCTTATATAACACCATATATTTT. Protein: CASSLYNTIYF.

The chain couples TRBV19 to TRBJ2-1; no definite D call. V was cut by 3 bases and J by 0 bases, with 15 bases left in between. The germline V gene encodes CDR1 LNHDA and CDR2 SQIVND (reference sequence). The CDR3 contains 17 residues. In DNA, the CDR3 is TGTGCCAGTAGTATTCGAACAGTGGGCTACTCCTACAATGAGCAGTTCTTC. Encoded protein: CASSIRTVGYSYNEQFF.

The rearrangement uses TRBV6-1 and TRBJ2-7; 10 bases are a match to TRBD1. The CDR3 runs 14 residues. Trimming removed 6 bases from V and 4 bases from J; junction bases left unmatched: 6. CDR1 and CDR2 (germline): MNHNS, SASEGT. CDR3 bases: TGTGCCAGCAGGGACAGGGGGGTTCCATACGAGCAGTACGTC. This gives the protein CASRDRGVPYEQYV.

The CDR3 spells CASSLDGLDYSYNEQFF. The CDR3 region has the DNA TGTGCCAGCAGCTTAGATGGACTAGATTACTCCTACAATGAGCAGTTCTTC. J is TRBJ2-1 and V is TRBV11-2, with TRBD2 matching 7 bases. CDR3 size: 17 residues. V was pared by 0 bases and J by 0 bases, with 5 bases of the junction left unmatched. Germline CDR1 is SGHAT and CDR2 is FQNNGV. Full variable domain (remainder filled in from reference TRBV11-2 and TRBJ2-1): EAGVAQSPRYKIIEKRQSVAFWCNPISGHATLYWYQQILGQGPKLLIQFQNNGVVDDSQLPKDRFSAERLKGVDSTLKIQPAKLEDSAVYLCASSLDGLDYSYNEQFFGPGTRLTVL.